The clone carrying this TCR beta chain was seen a single time. Its antigen remains unidentified. Enrolled ophthalmopathy patients presented with a Clinical Activity Score of at least 3, a NOSPECS grade of at least 4, and disease duration under 3 months. The data were taken from a study of T cells in Graves' hyperthyroidism and ophthalmopathy. Amplified TCR beta CDR3 regions derived from RNA transcripts. Primed by the HTBI set, a first-round RT-PCR was run on the TCR CDR3. A single record per CDR3 protein comes from TCRdb applying MiXCR to the multiplex PCR reads. The table has more than 500,000 distinct CDR3 sequences, roughly 15% seen once; the top ten hold 25% to 30%. Study findings and constraints: A model built on 13 V-J features separated ophthalmopathy from stable hyperthyroidism. Model output signaled ophthalmopathy a median around 5.9 months ahead of onset.

CDR1 and CDR2 (germline): LNHNV, YYDKDF (reference sequence). The CDR3 contains 16 residues. Losses at the gene ends were 4 bases for V and 7 bases for J; bases not matched to a gene: 13. This chain uses TRBV15 with TRBJ1-2; TRBD1 agrees at 9 bases. Input material: blood. The TCR originated in a woman in her twenties or thirties with Graves' ophthalmopathy. The CDR3 spells CATSTRQGVGAFGYTF. The CDR3 DNA reads TGTGCCACCAGCACCCGACAGGGGGTAGGGGCTTTTGGCTACACCTTC.